This T cell receptor beta chain was captured in a study of blood T cell repertoires in COVID-19. CDR1 LGHNA and CDR2 YSLEER come from the germline V gene. V lost 2 bases to trimming and J lost 1 base, with 8 bases between them. This CDR3 region has 14 residues. The cohort comprised adults aged about 18 to 100 years residing in under 25 US areas. Categorization into cohorts depended on clinical history that participants reported. Method: immunoSEQ multiplex PCR; TCRdb's copy keeps in-frame clones and lacks some. The sample lists 310,000 or so clones; over 80% were seen once. The TCR sequence derives from a woman between 18 and 29 years old who had recovered from COVID-19. The sequenced material came from PBMCs or T cells enriched from blood (not recorded which). The V and J genes are TRBV4-3 and TRBJ2-5; no firm D call. CDR3 sequence reads: CASSQTYLQETQYF. The CDR3 DNA is TGCGCCAGCAGCCAAACATATCTCCAAGAGACCCAGTACTTC.